Listed below are T cell receptor beta chains from one sample, sequenced in a study of cytomegalovirus exposure and HLA in healthy donors. Using immunoSEQ multiplex PCR, the repertoire was profiled, and TCRdb retains in-frame clones only, with some absent. The profile shows 130,000 or so clones, around 65% of them singletons. Sequencing was carried out using PBMCs. These receptor sequences come from a woman between 55 and 75 years old in good health and CMV-seronegative. Each CDR3 is given with its conserved first and last residue. A D gene is named only where the DNA matches it firmly. Expanded clones are given a class, and other clones once, few, many or no size at all.

V,D,size,J,DNA,CDR3
TRBV23-1,-,-,TRBJ2-1,TGCGCCAGCAGAGTACAGAAAGGCAATGAGCAGTTCTTC,CASRVQKGNEQFF
TRBV11-2,-,many,TRBJ2-4,TGTGCCAGCAGCTCCCGTCGAGCCAAAAACATTCAGTACTTC,CASSSRRAKNIQYF
TRBV6-1,TRBD1,-,TRBJ1-2,TGTGCCAGCAGTGAAAGCCCTGGACAGGGCTATGGCTACACCTTC,CASSESPGQGYGYTF
TRBV5-1,TRBD2,-,TRBJ2-7,TGCGCCAGCAGCTTTGAGCGGGAGACATCCTACGAGCAGTACTTC,CASSFERETSYEQYF
TRBV4-2,TRBD1,-,TRBJ2-7,TGTGCCAGCAGCCAAGTTACAGGGGCCGAGCAGTACTTC,CASSQVTGAEQYF
TRBV19,TRBD2,once,TRBJ2-5,TGTGCCAGTAGTATGAGGGGACTAGCGGGAGGTTCTAAGCAAGAGACCCAGTACTTC,CASSMRGLAGGSKQETQYF
TRBV10-3,-,-,TRBJ2-7,TGTGCCATCAGTGCCTATAGCGGCGAACAGGAGCAGTACTTC,CAISAYSGEQEQYF
TRBV25-1,TRBD1,-,TRBJ1-1,TGTGCCAGCAGTGGAATGGGGGGACAGGGGAGGACTGAAGCTTTCTTT,CASSGMGGQGRTEAFF
TRBV19,-,-,TRBJ1-5,TGTGCCAGTAGAACTTCGAGACGCGGGAGCAATCAGCCCCAGCATTTT,CASRTSRRGSNQPQHF
TRBV7-2,TRBD2,few,TRBJ2-1,TGTGCCAGCAGACTCACTAGCGGGGGGGTCAATGAGCAGTTCTTC,CASRLTSGGVNEQFF
TRBV5-1,TRBD1,-,TRBJ1-2,TGCGCCAGCAGCTTGGGGGACAGTCTCCTCTATGGCTACACCTTC,CASSLGDSLLYGYTF
TRBV7-2,-,-,TRBJ2-1,TGTGCCAGCAGCGTACGCCGGGACTCATACAATGAGCAGTTCTTC,CASSVRRDSYNEQFF
TRBV10-3,-,-,TRBJ2-1,TGTGCCATCAGTGGTTTGGGGGGACACAATGAGCAGTTCTTC,CAISGLGGHNEQFF
TRBV7-2,TRBD2,-,TRBJ2-1,TGTGCCAGCAGCTTGGGTAGCGGGGGAAATGAGCAGTTCTTC,CASSLGSGGNEQFF
TRBV4-2,TRBD2,-,TRBJ2-1,TGTGCCAGCAGCCAAGAAGGGCTAGCGGGAGGACCCTCCTACAATGAGCAGTTCTTC,CASSQEGLAGGPSYNEQFF
TRBV9,-,few,TRBJ1-1,TGTGCCAGCAGCGTAGACATGAACACTGAAGCTTTCTTT,CASSVDMNTEAFF
TRBV6-5,TRBD2,-,TRBJ2-7,TGTGCCAGCAGTTACTCGACATCAGCGGGAGTTAATGAGCAGTACTTC,CASSYSTSAGVNEQYF
TRBV5-1,-,-,TRBJ1-6,TGCGCCAGCAGCTTGGAGGGCAGGGGCGCCTATAATTCACCCCTCCACTTT,CASSLEGRGAYNSPLHF
TRBV5-1,-,-,TRBJ1-3,TGCGCCAGCAGCCCTGGTCCGGTTGGAAACACCATATATTTT,CASSPGPVGNTIYF
TRBV7-2,TRBD2,-,TRBJ2-5,TGTGCCAGCAGCTCAAGACGGACTAGGTCGGAGACCCAGTACTTC,CASSSRRTRSETQYF
TRBV27,-,-,TRBJ2-1,TGTGCCAGCAGTTTAATTCGGGGGACCCTGGGTGAGCAGTTCTTC,CASSLIRGTLGEQFF
TRBV21-1,-,few,TRBJ1-1,TGTGCCAGCAGGGGACAGGGAAAGACTGAAGCTTTCTTT,CASRGQGKTEAFF
TRBV6-1,TRBD1,-,TRBJ2-7,TGTGCCAGCAGCCAGACAGGGGGCATCTACGAGCAGTACTTC,CASSQTGGIYEQYF
TRBV11-2,-,-,TRBJ1-1,TGTGCCAGCAGCCCTTGGACAGCTGAAGCTTTCTTT,CASSPWTAEAFF
TRBV5-4,TRBD1,once,TRBJ2-1,TGTGCCAGCAGTCTGACAGGGGGAACCTACAATGAGCAGTTCTTC,CASSLTGGTYNEQFF
TRBV7-6,-,-,TRBJ2-5,TGTGCCAGCAGCTTCCGGGTAGGGGGAGAGACCCAGTACTTC,CASSFRVGGETQYF
TRBV21-1,-,-,TRBJ1-4,TGTGCCAGCAGCTCCCGCAGGTGTGGGACACCAACTAATGAAAAACTGTTTTTT,CASSSRRCGTPTNEKLFF
TRBV19,-,-,TRBJ2-7,TGTGCCAGTAGTATAGGCGAGGGTCTCTACGAGCAGTACTTC,CASSIGEGLYEQYF
TRBV27,-,-,TRBJ1-1,TGTGCCAGCAGTAGATCAGGGTTGAACACTGAAGCTTTCTTT,CASSRSGLNTEAFF
TRBV7-2,TRBD2,-,TRBJ2-2,TGTGCCAGCAGCTTAACTAGCGGGGCTAACACCGGGGAGCTGTTTTTT,CASSLTSGANTGELFF
TRBV7-8,-,-,TRBJ2-3,TGTGCCAGCAGCTTAATCTTAGCAACTTACGGGACAGATACGCAGTATTTT,CASSLILATYGTDTQYF
TRBV7-7,TRBD2,-,TRBJ2-5,TGTGCTAGCAGCTTAGGGGCGACTAGCGGGGGGGAAGAGACCCAGTACTTC,CASSLGATSGGEETQYF
TRBV6-1,TRBD1,-,TRBJ2-1,TGTGCCAGCAGTGAAGGTGTGGGACAGGGGGTCAATGAGCAGTTCTTC,CASSEGVGQGVNEQFF
TRBV7-9,-,-,TRBJ1-5,TGTGCCAGCAGCTTAGATACGGGGCCCCAGCATTTT,CASSLDTGPQHF
TRBV5-1,-,-,TRBJ2-1,TGCGCCAGCAGCTGGGGACTCCAATCCAATGAGCAGTTCTTC,CASSWGLQSNEQFF
TRBV7-6,-,-,TRBJ2-6,TGTGCCAGCAGCTCCCCCGACAGAAGCTACTCTGGGGCCAACGTCCTGACTTTC,CASSSPDRSYSGANVLTF
TRBV15,-,-,TRBJ2-2,TGTGCCACCAGCAGAGGAGATATGGGCCCGAACACCGGGGAGCTGTTTTTT,CATSRGDMGPNTGELFF
TRBV7-8,-,-,TRBJ2-7,TGTGCCAGCAGCTTAGTGGTCAGGGGAGGGCCGGGGGAGCAGTACTTC,CASSLVVRGGPGEQYF
TRBV27,TRBD1,-,TRBJ1-2,TGTGCCAGCAGTCTACGACGGGACAGGGCTAACTATGGCTACACCTTC,CASSLRRDRANYGYTF
TRBV7-7,-,-,TRBJ2-3,TGTGCTAGCAGCTTGGGGCACCACCTCACAGATACGCAGTATTTT,CASSLGHHLTDTQYF
TRBV25-1,TRBD2,-,TRBJ2-1,TGTGCCAGCAGTAGAGCGGGAGTTTCCTACAATGAGCAGTTCTTC,CASSRAGVSYNEQFF
TRBV11-1,-,-,TRBJ2-7,TGTGCCAGCAGCCCCCGGACATTGTCCTACGAGCAGTACTTC,CASSPRTLSYEQYF
TRBV27,-,once,TRBJ1-1,TGTGCCAGCAGTCAGACAGTGAACACTGAAGCTTTCTTT,CASSQTVNTEAFF
TRBV4-2,TRBD1,-,TRBJ1-5,TGTGCCAGCAGCCAAGATTGGCAGGGGGATCAGCCCCAGCATTTT,CASSQDWQGDQPQHF
TRBV25-1,-,-,TRBJ1-2,TGTGCCACCAATAGACAGGACAATGGCTACACCTTC,CATNRQDNGYTF
TRBV5-1,TRBD1,-,TRBJ1-1,TGCGCCAGCAGCTTGTTAGGACAGGGGGCTGAAGCTTTCTTT,CASSLLGQGAEAFF
TRBV19,TRBD1,-,TRBJ2-2,TGTGCCAGTAGTATGGGGACAGGGGGTACCGGGGAGCTGTTTTTT,CASSMGTGGTGELFF
TRBV27,-,-,TRBJ2-7,TGTGCCAGCAGTTTACAGGGGCATAGCTCCTACGAGCAGTACTTC,CASSLQGHSSYEQYF
TRBV27,TRBD1,-,TRBJ2-1,TGTGCCAGCAGCTTTCCAGGGGGCGGAAGGCAGTTCTTC,CASSFPGGGRQFF
TRBV6-1,-,once,TRBJ2-2,TGTGCCAGCAGTGCCCGGACTGGTCCGGGGGAGCTGTTTTTT,CASSARTGPGELFF
TRBV28,-,-,TRBJ2-1,TGTGCCAGCAGTTATTCTCCGGGACTTTACAATGAGCAGTTCTTC,CASSYSPGLYNEQFF
TRBV28,-,few,TRBJ1-1,TGTGCCAGCAGTTTAATGTTTGAGGGGAACACTGAAGCTTTCTTT,CASSLMFEGNTEAFF
TRBV10-3,-,-,TRBJ1-2,TGTGCCATCAGTGAGTATAGCTATGGCTACACCTTC,CAISEYSYGYTF
TRBV9,TRBD2,-,TRBJ2-3,TGTGCCAGCAGCGTAGAGTCTAGCGGGAGATTTGATACGCAGTATTTT,CASSVESSGRFDTQYF
TRBV28,-,-,TRBJ2-5,TGTGCCAGCAGTTTTTTCGGGAGAGACCAAGAGACCCAGTACTTC,CASSFFGRDQETQYF
TRBV6-1,TRBD1,once,TRBJ1-2,TGTGCCAGCAGTGCATCCGGGACAGGTGGCTACACCTTC,CASSASGTGGYTF
TRBV7-8,TRBD1,-,TRBJ2-7,TGTGCCAGCAGCTTAAAACAGGGGGCACCGTACTTC,CASSLKQGAPYF
TRBV27,-,-,TRBJ2-3,TGTGCCAGCAGTTTATTTGGGAGAGATACGCAGTATTTT,CASSLFGRDTQYF